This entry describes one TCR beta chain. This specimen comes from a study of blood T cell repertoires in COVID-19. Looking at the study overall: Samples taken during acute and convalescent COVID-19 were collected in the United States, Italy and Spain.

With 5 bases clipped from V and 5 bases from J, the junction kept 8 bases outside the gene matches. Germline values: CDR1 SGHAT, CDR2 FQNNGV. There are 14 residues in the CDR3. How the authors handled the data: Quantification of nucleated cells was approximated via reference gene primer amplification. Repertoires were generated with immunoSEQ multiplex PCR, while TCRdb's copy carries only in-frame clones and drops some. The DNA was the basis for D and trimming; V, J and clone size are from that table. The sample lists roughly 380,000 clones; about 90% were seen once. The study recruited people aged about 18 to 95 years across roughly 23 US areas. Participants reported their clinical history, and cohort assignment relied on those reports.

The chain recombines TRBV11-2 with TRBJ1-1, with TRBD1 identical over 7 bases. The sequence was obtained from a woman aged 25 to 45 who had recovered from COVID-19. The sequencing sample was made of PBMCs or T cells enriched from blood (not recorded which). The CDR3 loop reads CASSPVQGRTEAFF. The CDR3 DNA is TGTGCCAGCAGCCCAGTACAGGGGAGGACTGAAGCTTTCTTT.